This TCR beta chain derives from a study of shared clonotypes between healthy human individuals. The overall study: Plates per donor: three CD4 naive, three CD4 memory, two CD8 naive, one CD8 memory. Notes on the study in general: Estimated clonotype richness was generally higher in naive than memory subsets. Relative to their counterparts shared across all four donors, non-shared clonotypes exhibited diminished generation probabilities.

Original processing notes: Filtering of immunoSEQ junctional sequences could not match full-length read filtering. Libraries were prepared by immunoSEQ multiplex PCR; TCRdb keeps only in-frame clonotypes and omits some of them. Clonal size and the V and J genes are those of that table, whereas D and trimming came from the DNA. The sample contains fewer than 850,000 clones, roughly 88% of which appear only once. V shed 5 bases and J shed 4 bases, with 12 bases lying between them. This CDR3 contains 14 residues. Germline assignment: CDR1 PRHDT and CDR2 FYEKMQ (reference sequence). To note about this clone: What it binds is unknown.

Material: memory CD8+ T cells from PBMCs. Subset specified: CD45RO+ cells pooled with CCR7-negative TemRA cells. This TCR came from a young man in good health. Some clones in this sample may be carry-over from other donors' samples. V usage is TRBV13 and J usage is TRBJ2-1, with D unclear. The CDR3 is CASSPGLGYNEQFF. The DNA of the CDR3 is TGTGCCAGCAGCCCGGGCCTGGGGTACAATGAGCAGTTCTTC.